A selection of T cell receptor beta chains follows, all from one sample in a study of T cell responses to AZD1222 COVID-19 vaccine. Only in-frame clones appear in the TCRdb table, and some are missing; sequencing was by immunoSEQ multiplex PCR. The table includes approximately 98,000 clones, 89% detected once. Source: peripheral blood, taken on day 0 of MenACWY control vaccination. The receptor set was obtained from an adult in good health. The CDR3 runs from the conserved cysteine through the conserved F or W. The order of the fields is D gene, V gene, clone size, J gene, CDR3 protein, CDR3 DNA. D genes are given only for firm matches. Not every row has a clone size; where given, it reads once, few, many or a size class.

>TRBD1|TRBV2|once|TRBJ1-1
CASTSTGIGTEAFF
TGTGCCAGCACCTCGACAGGGATCGGGACTGAAGCTTTCTTT
>.|TRBV2|few|TRBJ2-7
CASSVLEQYF
TGTGCCAGCAGTGTTCTAGAGCAGTACTTC
>.|TRBV7-9|.|TRBJ1-4
CASSLVMGEKLFF
TGTGCCAGCAGCTTAGTCATGGGGGAAAAACTGTTTTTT
>TRBD1|TRBV19|.|TRBJ2-7
CASSIGDRGGYEQYF
TGTGCCAGTAGTATCGGGGACAGGGGAGGTTACGAGCAGTACTTC
>TRBD1|TRBV5-1|.|TRBJ2-7
CASSRDRDEQYF
TGCGCCAGCAGCCGGGACAGGGACGAGCAGTACTTC
>TRBD1|TRBV3-1/TRBV3-2|.|TRBJ2-2
CASSQGDRDTGELFF
TGTGCCAGCAGCCAAGGGGACAGGGACACCGGGGAGCTGTTTTTT
>.|TRBV18|.|TRBJ1-1
CASSLIRTVSNTEAFF
TGTGCCAGCTCACTAATTAGGACTGTGTCCAACACTGAAGCTTTCTTT
>.|TRBV2|once|TRBJ2-7
CASTIAGTVSYEQYF
TGTGCCAGCACCATTGCAGGGACCGTATCCTACGAGCAGTACTTC
>.|TRBV30|.|TRBJ2-7
CAWGRGLLEQYF
TGTGCCTGGGGCCGGGGGCTACTGGAGCAGTACTTC
>.|TRBV7-3|.|TRBJ1-2
CASSLNPQDLGGYTF
TGTGCCAGCAGCTTAAATCCCCAGGACCTAGGTGGCTACACCTTC
>.|TRBV2|.|TRBJ1-3
CASSGTGNTIYF
TGTGCCAGCTCTGGAACTGGAAACACCATATATTTT
>.|TRBV7-9|.|TRBJ1-1
CASSSHPFTSF
TGTGCCAGCAGCTCCCATCCTTTCACCTCTTTT
>.|TRBV19|.|TRBJ1-3
CASSMAGNSGNTIYF
TGTGCCAGTAGTATGGCAGGGAACTCTGGAAACACCATATATTTT
>.|TRBV4-1|.|TRBJ1-4
CASSQEEVKLFF
TGCGCCAGCAGCCAAGAAGAGGTAAAACTGTTTTTT
>.|TRBV6-1|.|TRBJ1-3
CASSEARNGGNTIYF
TGTGCCAGCAGTGAAGCGCGGAACGGCGGAAACACCATATATTTT
>TRBD2|TRBV10-2|.|TRBJ2-1
CASALLVAGLYNEQFF
TGCGCCAGCGCCCTTCTAGTAGCGGGGCTTTACAATGAGCAGTTCTTC
>.|TRBV9|.|TRBJ1-5
CASSADGSNQPQHF
TGTGCCAGCAGCGCCGACGGTAGCAATCAGCCCCAGCATTTT
>.|TRBV6-5|.|TRBJ1-1
CASSFGNTEAFF
TGTGCCAGCAGTTTCGGGAACACTGAAGCTTTCTTT
>.|TRBV27|.|TRBJ2-3
CASSSGTATDTQYF
TGTGCCAGCAGTTCCGGGACTGCCACAGATACGCAGTATTTT
>TRBD2|TRBV4-1|few|TRBJ2-1
CASSLGLAGREGEQFF
TGCGCCAGCAGCCTTGGACTAGCGGGGAGGGAAGGTGAGCAGTTCTTC
>.|TRBV30|.|TRBJ1-1
CAWSVAGGTEAFF
TGTGCCTGGAGTGTAGCTGGGGGCACTGAAGCTTTCTTT
>.|TRBV19|.|TRBJ2-3
CASSRLQGKDTQYF
TGTGCCAGTAGTAGGCTGCAGGGAAAAGATACGCAGTATTTT
>.|TRBV7-2|once|TRBJ1-5
CASSPQQGVMSNQPQHF
TGTGCCAGCAGCCCACAACAGGGAGTCATGAGCAATCAGCCCCAGCATTTT